These 25 T cell receptor beta chains came from one sample sequenced in a study of cytomegalovirus exposure and HLA in healthy donors. The PCR was carried out with 60 Vbeta primers and 13 Jbeta primers. Repertoires were generated with immunoSEQ multiplex PCR, while TCRdb's copy carries only in-frame clones and drops some. There are about 160,000 clones in the sample; 80% to 90% occur only once, and approximately 2% lies in the top ten. The source material was PBMCs. The receptors come from a woman under 30 in good health and CMV-seronegative.

J is TRBJ2-3 and V is TRBV27; 7 bases are shared with TRBD2. J was trimmed by 3 bases and V by 2 bases; bases with no gene match: 2. Germline CDR1 reads MNHEY; CDR2 reads SMNVEV (reference sequence). This CDR3 is built from 14 residues. For the CDR3, the DNA is TGTGCCAGCAGTTTAAGAGCGGGAACAGATACGCAGTATTTT. Protein sequence: CASSLRAGTDTQYF.

This chain connects TRBV5-1 to TRBJ2-1; 14 positions agree with TRBD2. With 3 bases clipped from V and 9 bases from J, the junction kept 2 bases outside the gene matches. The CDR3 contains 14 residues. The germline gives CDR1 SGHRS, CDR2 YFSETQ. In DNA form, the CDR3 reads TGCGCCAGCAGCTCGGGACTAGCGGGAGCTGAGCAGTTCTTC. Protein product: CASSSGLAGAEQFF.

V and J are TRBV5-1 and TRBJ2-1, with D unresolved. Per germline, CDR1 SGHRS and CDR2 YFSETQ. V was clipped by 0 bases and J by 3 bases, with 7 bases between them. The CDR3 spans 14 residues. This CDR3 is CASSLGSSYNEQFF. CDR3 in DNA: TGCGCCAGCAGCTTGGGTTCCAGCTACAATGAGCAGTTCTTC.

The V and J genes are TRBV4-2 and TRBJ2-2, with 7 nucleotides matching TRBD1. This CDR3 has 16 amino acids. Trimming at V came to 0 bases and at J to 0 bases, leaving 1 base not matched to a gene. Germline assignment: CDR1 LGHNA and CDR2 YNFKEQ. The CDR3 loop reads CASSQEDRPNTGELFF. CDR3 DNA: TGTGCCAGCAGCCAAGAGGACAGGCCGAACACCGGGGAGCTGTTTTTT.

The gene calls are TRBV28 and TRBJ2-1; maybe TRBD1 (7 bases). The germline CDR1 and CDR2 sequences are MDHEN and SYDVKM. The CDR3 length is 14 residues. V was trimmed by 5 bases and J by 10 bases, leaving 18 bases between them. The CDR3 DNA reads TGTGCCAGCAGTATTGGACAGGAGGGTTGGGAGCAGTTCTTC. Residues: CASSIGQEGWEQFF.

The rearrangement links TRBV7-9 to TRBJ2-1, with D possibly being TRBD2 (5 bases). The CDR3 has 15 residues. Germline V gene lookup returns CDR1 SEHNR and CDR2 FQNEAQ (reference sequence). Between the trimmed V and J ends, which lost 6 bases and 9 bases, there was a span of 21 bases. For the CDR3, the DNA is TGTGCCAGCAGGCTACTAGTGGGGTTTGGGGTTGAGCAGTTCTTC. Translation: CASRLLVGFGVEQFF.

J is TRBJ2-1 and V is TRBV5-1, with TRBD1 as a possible D gene (5 bases). Per the germline V gene, CDR1 is SGHRS and CDR2 is YFSETQ. This CDR3 contains 15 residues. Trimming removed 4 bases at V and 4 bases at J, with 15 bases between. DNA for the CDR3: TGCGCCAGCAGCCAAAACTTGGGGCTATACAATGAGCAGTTCTTC. This codes for CASSQNLGLYNEQFF.

V usage is TRBV5-4 and J usage is TRBJ1-1, with D possibly TRBD1 on 6 matching bases. Trimming stripped 4 bases from V and 5 bases from J, with 18 bases between. The CDR3 is made up of 15 amino acids. Germline V gives CDR1 SGHNT, CDR2 YYREEE (reference sequence). The CDR3 DNA reads as TGTGCCAGCAGCATAGATCGGTTAGGGGGAACTGAAGCTTTCTTT. Protein sequence: CASSIDRLGGTEAFF.

The chain recombines TRBV19 with TRBJ2-1, with D hard to call. This CDR3 spans 10 amino acids. Trimming stripped 9 bases from V and 10 bases from J, with 10 bases between. The germline V gene encodes CDR1 LNHDA and CDR2 SQIVND (reference sequence). The CDR3 sequence: CARTTNEQFF. CDR3 bases: TGTGCCAGAACGACAAACGAGCAGTTCTTC.

The chain recombines TRBV13 with TRBJ2-6, with 11 bases identical to TRBD1. The CDR3 is 21 amino acids. Germline loops: CDR1 PRHDT, CDR2 FYEKMQ (reference sequence). The V gene end was trimmed by 3 bases and the J gene end by 1 base; junction bases not matched to a gene: 14. The chain's CDR3 is CASSFIGWRGQGESGANVLTF. CDR3 DNA: TGTGCCAGCAGCTTTATTGGGTGGAGGGGACAGGGGGAATCTGGGGCCAACGTCCTGACTTTC.

The chain is built from TRBV4-1 and TRBJ1-2; D unresolved. The CDR3 is made up of 17 amino acids. Trimming took off 4 bases at V and 4 bases at J, with 22 bases between the two ends. Per germline, CDR1 MGHRA and CDR2 YSYEKL. The CDR3 loop reads CASSLTLIEGKAYGYTF. DNA for the CDR3: TGCGCCAGCAGCCTTACTCTAATTGAGGGCAAAGCCTATGGCTACACCTTC.

J is TRBJ1-2 and V is TRBV28, with 8 bases matching TRBD1. With V trimmed by 6 bases and J by 4 bases, 4 bases remained unmatched. The CDR3 consists of 13 residues. The germline V gene encodes CDR1 MDHEN and CDR2 SYDVKM. The CDR3 DNA reads TGTGCCAGCAGCTTACAGGGGGTCTATGGCTACACCTTC. This encodes CASSLQGVYGYTF.

This chain links TRBV19 with TRBJ2-3, with 7 bases aligning to TRBD2. Germline CDR1 is LNHDA and CDR2 is SQIVND (reference sequence). The CDR3 sequence is 16 residues long. V lost 6 bases and J lost 2; bases outside the gene matches: 11. In DNA, the CDR3 is TGTGCCAGTAGCCCCCGAGCGGGATCCCTCACAGATACGCAGTATTTT. Protein product: CASSPRAGSLTDTQYF.

The rearrangement joins TRBV6-5 to TRBJ1-1; D possibly corresponds to TRBD1 (5 bases). V was pared by 2 bases and J by 1 base, with 11 bases between. The CDR3 runs 15 residues. Germline CDR1 MNHEY, CDR2 SVGAGI. The CDR3 here is CASSYSGASNTEAFF. For the CDR3, the DNA is TGTGCCAGCAGTTACAGTGGGGCGTCGAACACTGAAGCTTTCTTT.

A single count supports this clone. The chain employs TRBV28 and TRBJ2-1; 11 nucleotides align to TRBD2. The CDR3 spans 17 residues. Germline-derived CDR1 and CDR2 are MDHEN and SYDVKM. The ends lost 6 bases at V and 4 bases at J; junction bases unmatched: 11. The CDR3 DNA sequence: TGTGCCAGCAGGGAAAGTCGACTAGCGGGGCTTTACAATGAGCAGTTCTTC. Translation: CASRESRLAGLYNEQFF.

The rearrangement uses TRBV7-9 and TRBJ2-5; weak D call: TRBD2 (5 bases). The CDR3 loop spans 15 amino acids. CDR1 SEHNR and CDR2 FQNEAQ come from the germline V gene (reference sequence). The ends were cut back, 1 base at V and 2 bases at J, with 11 bases in the middle. CDR3 protein: CASSLVAGVQETQYF. CDR3 DNA sequence: TGTGCCAGCAGCTTAGTTGCCGGGGTTCAAGAGACCCAGTACTTC. Variable domain in full (rest from reference TRBV7-9 and TRBJ2-5): DTGVSQNPRHKITKRGQNVTFRCDPISEHNRLYWYRQTLGQGPEFLTYFQNEAQLEKSRLLSDRFSAERPKGSFSTLEIQRTEQGDSAMYLCASSLVAGVQETQYFGPGTRLLVL.

The rearrangement joins TRBV2 to TRBJ2-7; a weak D match, TRBD2 (6 bases). The germline V gene encodes CDR1 SNHLY and CDR2 FYNNEI. V lost 5 bases and J 2 bases, leaving 13 bases between the germline ends. The CDR3 has 14 residues. The CDR3 sequence is CASSRSEGAYEQYF. The CDR3 DNA follows: TGTGCCAGCAGTAGGTCGGAGGGCGCCTACGAGCAGTACTTC.

Turning to this clone: A junction boundary mismatches the germline segment, possibly from a read error. This sequence joins TRBV5-5 and TRBJ2-7; 11 bases match TRBD1. This CDR3 has 14 amino acids. Germline CDR1 is SGHKS and CDR2 is YYEKEE (reference sequence). The DNA of the CDR3 is TGTGCCAGCGGCTTGGGACAGGGGGTTTACGAGCAGTACTTC. As protein: CASGLGQGVYEQYF.

The chain has TRBV19 and TRBJ2-2; D unresolved. CDR3 length: 11 residues. CDR1 is LNHDA and CDR2 is SQIVND in the germline V gene (reference sequence). Trimming stripped 9 bases from V and 3 bases from J, with 5 bases between. The CDR3 loop reads CASHYTGELFF. For the CDR3, the DNA is TGTGCCAGCCATTACACCGGGGAGCTGTTTTTT.

This clone was found a few times. The rearrangement uses TRBV9 and TRBJ2-3; 7 bases line up with TRBD2. Germline V gene data show CDR1 as SGDLS and CDR2 as YYNGEE. V lost 1 base to trimming and J lost 3 bases; unmatched junction nucleotides: 8. The CDR3 has 16 residues. CDR3 sequence reads: CASSVRTGGITDTQYF. DNA for the CDR3: TGTGCCAGCAGCGTAAGAACGGGGGGTATAACAGATACGCAGTATTTT.

The chain employs TRBV28 and TRBJ1-5; 8 bases agree with TRBD1. J lost 1 base, V lost 4 bases, and 6 bases had no gene match. This CDR3 comprises 16 residues. Germline V lookup: CDR1 MDHEN, CDR2 SYDVKM. The CDR3: CASSSTGEVSNQPQHF. The CDR3 coding sequence is TGTGCCAGCAGTTCGACAGGGGAGGTCAGCAATCAGCCCCAGCATTTT.

This clone appeared once. The V and J genes are TRBV27 and TRBJ2-3; 7 bases align to TRBD2. J gave up 3 bases and V 2 bases, and 5 bases lay outside the gene matches. The CDR3 runs 15 residues. In germline, CDR1 is MNHEY, CDR2 SMNVEV (reference sequence). The CDR3 sequence: CASSLPGRGTDTQYF. Written as DNA, the CDR3 is TGTGCCAGCAGTTTACCAGGGAGGGGAACAGATACGCAGTATTTT.

The V and J genes are TRBV19 and TRBJ2-1, with 8 bases that match TRBD2. Trimming at V came to 5 bases and at J to 6 bases, leaving 9 bases not matched to a gene. The CDR3 is 15 amino acids. Germline assignment: CDR1 LNHDA and CDR2 SQIVND (reference sequence). CDR3: CASSSSGGPGNEQFF. The CDR3 DNA reads TGTGCCAGTAGTTCCTCGGGGGGGCCGGGCAATGAGCAGTTCTTC.

The V gene is TRBV2, the J gene TRBJ2-1; possibly TRBD2 for D (6 bases). The germline V and J ends were trimmed by 6 bases and 0 bases, with 15 bases remaining between them. CDR1 is SNHLY and CDR2 is FYNNEI in the germline V gene. This CDR3 has 16 amino acids. CDR3 sequence (DNA): TGTGCCAGCAGCGCGGGACTGCCCAACTCCTACAATGAGCAGTTCTTC. It translates to CASSAGLPNSYNEQFF. Using reference TRBV2 and TRBJ2-1 for the parts outside the CDR3, the full variable domain is EPEVTQTPSHQVTQMGQEVILRCVPISNHLYFYWYRQILGQKVEFLVSFYNNEISEKSEIFDDQFSVERPDGSNFTLKIRSTKLEDSAMYFCASSAGLPNSYNEQFFGPGTRLTVL.

A few counts support this clone. The gene calls are TRBV2 and TRBJ1-4, with D hard to call. CDR1 is SNHLY, CDR2 FYNNEI, per germline. Trimming removed 4 bases at V and 8 bases at J, with 11 bases between. CDR3 length: 13 residues. DNA for the CDR3: TGTGCCAGCAGTGGTCGGAGGATCGAAAAACTGTTTTTT. It is translated as CASSGRRIEKLFF.